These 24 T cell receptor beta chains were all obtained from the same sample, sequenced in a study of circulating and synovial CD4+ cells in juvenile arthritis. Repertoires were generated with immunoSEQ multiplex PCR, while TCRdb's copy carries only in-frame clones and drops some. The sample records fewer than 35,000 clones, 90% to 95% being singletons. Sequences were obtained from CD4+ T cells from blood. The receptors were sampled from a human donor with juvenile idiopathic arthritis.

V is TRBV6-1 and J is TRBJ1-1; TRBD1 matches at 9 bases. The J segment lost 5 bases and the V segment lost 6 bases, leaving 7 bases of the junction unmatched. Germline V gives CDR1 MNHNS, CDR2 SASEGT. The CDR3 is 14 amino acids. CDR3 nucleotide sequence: TGTGCCAGCAGACTCACAGGGGGCGGGACTGAAGCTTTCTTT. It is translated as CASRLTGGGTEAFF.

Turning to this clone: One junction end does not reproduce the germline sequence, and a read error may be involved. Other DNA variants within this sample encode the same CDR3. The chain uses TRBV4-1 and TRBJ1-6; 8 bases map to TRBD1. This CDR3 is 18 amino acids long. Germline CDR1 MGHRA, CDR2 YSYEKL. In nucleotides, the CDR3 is TGCGCCAGCAGCCAAGATTTGGACAGGGCCTCCTATAATTCCCCCCTCCACTTT. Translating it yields CASSQDLDRASYNSPLHF.

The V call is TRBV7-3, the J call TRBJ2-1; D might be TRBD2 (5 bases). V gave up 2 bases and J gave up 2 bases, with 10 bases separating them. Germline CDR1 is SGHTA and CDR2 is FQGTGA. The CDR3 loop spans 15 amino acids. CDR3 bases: TGTGCCAGCAGCTTATCCGGGGTCGCCTACAATGAGCAGTTCTTC. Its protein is CASSLSGVAYNEQFF.

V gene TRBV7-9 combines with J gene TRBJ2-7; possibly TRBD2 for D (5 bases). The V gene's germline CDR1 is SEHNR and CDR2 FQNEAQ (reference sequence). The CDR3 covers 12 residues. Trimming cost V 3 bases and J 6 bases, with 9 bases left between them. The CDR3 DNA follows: TGTGCCAGCAGCTTGGAGGTTGGCGAGCAGTACTTC. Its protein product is CASSLEVGEQYF.

In nucleotides, the CDR3 is TGTGCCAGTAGTACGGGACAGGTTAATGAAAAACTGTTTTTT. Amino acids: CASSTGQVNEKLFF. This chain connects TRBV19 to TRBJ1-4; TRBD1 matches at 8 bases. The CDR3 is 14 amino acids. J lost 4 bases, V lost 4 bases, and 2 bases had no gene match. Germline V gives CDR1 LNHDA, CDR2 SQIVND (reference sequence).

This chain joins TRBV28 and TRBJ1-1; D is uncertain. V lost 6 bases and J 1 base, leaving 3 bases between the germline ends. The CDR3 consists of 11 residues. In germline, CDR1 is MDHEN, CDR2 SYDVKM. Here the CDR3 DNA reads TGTGCCAGCAGCCGGAACACTGAAGCTTTCTTT. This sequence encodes CASSRNTEAFF.

CDR3 nucleotides: TGTGCCATCAGTTCGGCAGGGGGGACCTACGAGCAGTACTTC. It codes for CAISSAGGTYEQYF. The V call is TRBV10-3, the J call TRBJ2-7, with D possibly being TRBD1 (7 bases). Trimming took 5 bases from V and 2 from J, leaving 13 bases between them. Looked up from germline, CDR1 is ENHRY and CDR2 is SYGVKD. The CDR3 is made up of 14 amino acids.

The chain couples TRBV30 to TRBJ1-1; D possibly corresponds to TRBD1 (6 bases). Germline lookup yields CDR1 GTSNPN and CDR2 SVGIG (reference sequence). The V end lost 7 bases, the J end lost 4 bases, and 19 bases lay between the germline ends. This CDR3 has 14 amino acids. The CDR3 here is CAFNRDDKPTEAFF. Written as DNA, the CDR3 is TGTGCCTTCAACAGGGATGATAAACCCACTGAAGCTTTCTTT.

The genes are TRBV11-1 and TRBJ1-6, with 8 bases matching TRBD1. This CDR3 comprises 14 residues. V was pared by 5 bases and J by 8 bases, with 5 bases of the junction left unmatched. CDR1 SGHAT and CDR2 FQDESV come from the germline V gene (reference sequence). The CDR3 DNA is TGTGCCAGCAGCCTGACAGGGGCCGATTCACCCCTCCACTTT. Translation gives CASSLTGADSPLHF.

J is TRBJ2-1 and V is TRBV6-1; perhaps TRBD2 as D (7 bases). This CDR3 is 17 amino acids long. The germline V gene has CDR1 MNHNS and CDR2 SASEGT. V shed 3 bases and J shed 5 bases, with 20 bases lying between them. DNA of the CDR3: TGTGCCAGCAGTGACCTCTCGGGGAGGGGGAGGAACAATGAGCAGTTCTTC. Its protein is CASSDLSGRGRNNEQFF.

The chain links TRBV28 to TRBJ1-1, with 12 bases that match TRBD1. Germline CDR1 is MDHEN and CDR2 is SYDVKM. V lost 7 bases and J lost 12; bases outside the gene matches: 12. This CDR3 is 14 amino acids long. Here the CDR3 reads CASKMGQGAVRSFF. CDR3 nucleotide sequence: TGTGCCAGCAAGATGGGACAGGGGGCCGTTCGGTCTTTCTTT.

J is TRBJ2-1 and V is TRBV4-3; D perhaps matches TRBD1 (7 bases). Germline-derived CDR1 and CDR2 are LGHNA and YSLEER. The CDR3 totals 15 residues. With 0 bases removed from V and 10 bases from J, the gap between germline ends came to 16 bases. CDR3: CASSQETGRSYEQFF. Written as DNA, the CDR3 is TGCGCCAGCAGCCAAGAGACAGGGAGGTCGTACGAGCAGTTCTTC.

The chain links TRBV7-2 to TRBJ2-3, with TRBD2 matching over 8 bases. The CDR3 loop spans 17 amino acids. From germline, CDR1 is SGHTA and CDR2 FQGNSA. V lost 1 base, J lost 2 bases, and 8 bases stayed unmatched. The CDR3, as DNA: TGTGCCAGCAGCTTAGATCGGGCTAGCGGGCCCACAGATACGCAGTATTTT. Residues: CASSLDRASGPTDTQYF. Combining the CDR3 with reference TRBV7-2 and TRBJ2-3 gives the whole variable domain GAGVSQSPSNKVTEKGKDVELRCDPISGHTALYWYRQSLGQGLEFLIYFQGNSAPDKSGLPSDRFSAERTGGSVSTLTIQRTQQEDSAVYLCASSLDRASGPTDTQYFGPGTRLTVL.

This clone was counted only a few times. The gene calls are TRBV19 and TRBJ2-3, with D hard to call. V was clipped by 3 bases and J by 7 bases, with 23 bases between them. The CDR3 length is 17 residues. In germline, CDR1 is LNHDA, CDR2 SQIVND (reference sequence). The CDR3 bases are TGTGCCAGTAGTATGAGACTTTGGCAGTTAGGCATCCATACGCAGTATTTT. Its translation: CASSMRLWQLGIHTQYF.

As DNA, the CDR3 is TGTGCCAGCACATTACGGACAGGGGGCGGGGGAGCTTTCTTT. The encoded protein is CASTLRTGGGGAFF. The chain combines TRBV6-1 with TRBJ1-1, with 11 bases aligning to TRBD1. The CDR3 sequence is 14 residues long. The germline V gene has CDR1 MNHNS and CDR2 SASEGT. The trim removed 7 bases at V and 10 bases at J, leaving 11 bases unmatched.

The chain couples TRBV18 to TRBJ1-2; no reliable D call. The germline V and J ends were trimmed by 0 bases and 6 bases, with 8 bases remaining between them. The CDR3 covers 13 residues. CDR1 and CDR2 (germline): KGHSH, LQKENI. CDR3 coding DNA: TGTGCCAGCTCACCACCATTGAGGGATGGCTACACCTTC. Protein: CASSPPLRDGYTF.

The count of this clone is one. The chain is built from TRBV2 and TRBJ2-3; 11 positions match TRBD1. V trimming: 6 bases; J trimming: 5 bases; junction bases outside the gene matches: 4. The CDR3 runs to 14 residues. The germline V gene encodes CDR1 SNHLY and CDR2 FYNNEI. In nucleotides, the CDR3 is TGTGCCAGCAGCCGGGACAGGGGGTTAGATACGCAGTATTTT. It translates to CASSRDRGLDTQYF.

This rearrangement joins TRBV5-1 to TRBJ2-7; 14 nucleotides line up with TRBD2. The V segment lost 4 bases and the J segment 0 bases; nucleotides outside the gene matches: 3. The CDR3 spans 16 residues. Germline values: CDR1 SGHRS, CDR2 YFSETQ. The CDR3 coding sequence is TGCGCCAGCAGCCCCGGACTAGCGGGAGGCTCCTACGAGCAGTACTTC. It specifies CASSPGLAGGSYEQYF.

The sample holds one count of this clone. The CDR3 loop is CASSPYPGLRSPQHF. DNA of the CDR3: TGTGCCAGCAGTCCCTATCCGGGACTCCGATCGCCCCAGCATTTT. The chain carries TRBV28 and TRBJ1-5, with D possibly being TRBD1 (5 bases). V was clipped by 5 bases and J by 9 bases, with 20 bases between them. Germline V gene lookup returns CDR1 MDHEN and CDR2 SYDVKM. CDR3 length: 15 residues.

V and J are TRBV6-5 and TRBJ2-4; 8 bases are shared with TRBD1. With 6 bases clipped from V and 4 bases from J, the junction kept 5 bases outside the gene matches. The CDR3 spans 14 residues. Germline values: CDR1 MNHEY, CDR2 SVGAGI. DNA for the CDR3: TGTGCCAGCAGAGCGAGGACAGGGAAAAACATTCAGTACTTC. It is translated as CASRARTGKNIQYF.

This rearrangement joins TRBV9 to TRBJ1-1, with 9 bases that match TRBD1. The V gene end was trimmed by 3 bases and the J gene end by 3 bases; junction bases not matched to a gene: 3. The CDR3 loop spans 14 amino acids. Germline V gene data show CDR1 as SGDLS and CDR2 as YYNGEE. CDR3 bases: TGTGCCAGCAGCGCGGACAGGGGAGACACTGAAGCTTTCTTT. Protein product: CASSADRGDTEAFF.

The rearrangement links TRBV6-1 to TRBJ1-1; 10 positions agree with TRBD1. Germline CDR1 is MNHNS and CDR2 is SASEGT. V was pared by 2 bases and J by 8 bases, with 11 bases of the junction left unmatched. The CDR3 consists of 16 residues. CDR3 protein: CASSEFRDRGKTEAFF. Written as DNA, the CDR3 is TGTGCCAGCAGTGAATTTCGGGACAGGGGTAAAACCGAAGCTTTCTTT.

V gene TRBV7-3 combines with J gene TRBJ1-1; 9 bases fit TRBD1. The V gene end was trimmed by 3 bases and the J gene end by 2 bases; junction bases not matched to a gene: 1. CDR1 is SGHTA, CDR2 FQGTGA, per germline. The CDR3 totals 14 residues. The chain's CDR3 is CASSLGQGNTEAFF. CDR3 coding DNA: TGTGCCAGCAGCTTGGGACAGGGAAACACTGAAGCTTTCTTT.

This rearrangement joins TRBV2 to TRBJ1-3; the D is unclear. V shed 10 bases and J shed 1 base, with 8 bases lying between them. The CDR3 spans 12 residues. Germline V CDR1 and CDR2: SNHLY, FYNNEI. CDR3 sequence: CANRVSGNTIYF. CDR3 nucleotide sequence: TGTGCCAACCGGGTTTCTGGAAACACCATATATTTT.